This T cell receptor beta chain is from a study of cytomegalovirus exposure and HLA in healthy donors. A note on this clone: Its antigen remains unknown.

CDR1 is GTSNPN, CDR2 SVGIG, per germline (reference sequence). V gave up 4 bases and J gave up 1 base; unmatched junction bases: 4. The length of the CDR3 is 14 residues. The PCR ran on 60 Vbeta and 13 Jbeta primers. Sequenced by immunoSEQ multiplex PCR; TCRdb stores in-frame clones only, minus some. The sample shows under 200,000 clones, around 63% of them seen only once. General study results and limits: V- and J-gene trimming of TCR beta was linked (in a later analysis) to a missense DCLRE1C variant. Follow-up analysis found HLA locus-dependent TCR association rates, highest for DRB1 and lowest for HLA-C.

The sequence derives from a woman aged 18-30 years in good health and CMV-seropositive. Sequenced material: PBMCs. The rearrangement joins TRBV30 to TRBJ1-3, with 7 bases lining up with TRBD1. The CDR3 region is CAWTRGNSGNTIYF. CDR3 DNA sequence: TGTGCCTGGACCAGGGGGAATTCTGGAAACACCATATATTTT.